Described below is a single T cell receptor (beta chain) sequence and its context. This sample was taken from a study of blood T cell repertoires in COVID-19. Study overall: What the recovered Cohort 3 donors had was two negative PCRs, clearance, or symptom resolution. Samples came from the United States, Italy and Spain, spanning acute and convalescent COVID-19. Sources were T cells, B-cell-depleted T cells, or PBMCs; the material itself was cDNA or gDNA.

Participant age was 18 to 89 years, and participants resided in approximately 24 US areas. Sequencing was performed with immunoSEQ multiplex PCR; in TCRdb, only in-frame clones are kept and a portion is missing. The table shows fewer than 250,000 clones, with approximately 86% occurring only once. Germline CDR1 reads PRHDT; CDR2 reads FYEKMQ (reference sequence). V lost 5 bases, J lost 5 bases, and 15 bases lay in between. CDR3 length: 14 amino acids. This rearrangement joins TRBV13 to TRBJ1-2, with a possible D match to TRBD1 (5 bases). This TCR came from a woman between 35 and 50 years old in a cohort exposed to, infected with or recovered from COVID-19 (not recorded which). The sequencing sample was made of PBMCs or T cells enriched from blood (not recorded which). Written as DNA, the CDR3 is TGTGCCAGCAGCCATGGGGGGACGCATTATGGCTACACCTTC. Translating it yields CASSHGGTHYGYTF.